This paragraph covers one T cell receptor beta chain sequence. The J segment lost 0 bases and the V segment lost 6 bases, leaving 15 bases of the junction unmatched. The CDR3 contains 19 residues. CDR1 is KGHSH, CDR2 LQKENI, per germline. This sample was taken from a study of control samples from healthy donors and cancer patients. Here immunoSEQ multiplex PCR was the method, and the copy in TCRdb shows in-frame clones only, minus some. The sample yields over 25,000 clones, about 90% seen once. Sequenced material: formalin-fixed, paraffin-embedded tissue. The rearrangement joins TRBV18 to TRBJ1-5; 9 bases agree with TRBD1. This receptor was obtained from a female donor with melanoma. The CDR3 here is CASSQGGTGNPYSNQPQHF. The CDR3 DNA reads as TGTGCCAGCTCCCAAGGAGGGACAGGGAACCCCTATAGCAATCAGCCCCAGCATTTT.